The clone carrying this T cell receptor (beta chain) was recorded a few times. Its matching antigen is unknown. This sample was taken from a study of vaccination and CD4 T cells after COVID-19. The Oncomine TCR Beta short-read assay was applied to DNA of cultured CD4+ T cells. TCRdb analysed the PCR reads with MiXCR anew, one entry per CDR3 protein. The data show about 20,000 distinct CDR3 sequences, with 20% to 25% seen just once and 7.5% to 8% held by the top ten. Stated treatment: approximately nine-day PBMC culture with coronavirus spike peptide pools or control peptides (ViraFEST assay). At days 3 and 7, half the medium was exchanged for fresh IL-2 medium. The receptor's source is a human donor with COVID-19. The sequenced sample consisted of cultured CD4+ T cells from blood.

In DNA, the CDR3 is TGTGCCAGCTCACAGAGGACAGGGGGCTTGGAGACCCAGTACTTC. It translates to CASSQRTGGLETQYF. This sequence joins TRBV18 and TRBJ2-5, with 11 bases lining up with TRBD1. CDR1 and CDR2 (germline): KGHSH, LQKENI. CDR3 length equals 15 residues. V dropped 4 bases and J dropped 5; count of bases not matched to a gene: 6.